The entry below describes one T cell receptor beta chain. Antigen: not known. The record originates from a study of identical twins. Study-level points and caveats: Cord blood's abundant beta clonotypes had fewer insertions, unlike memory repertoires.

Carrying unique molecular identifiers, the cDNA also gained a universal primer site through template switching. TCRdb reanalysed the 5' RACE reads using MiXCR and keeps one entry per CDR3 protein. This table has 300,000 to 400,000 distinct CDR3 sequences, around an eighth appearing once. The CDR3 length is 18 residues. Trimming removed 2 bases from V and 3 bases from J; junction bases left unmatched: 13. Germline values: CDR1 MRHNA, CDR2 SNTAGT. The sample was also reused in another study, on yellow fever vaccine responses in identical twins.

Sequencing used CD8+ T cells sorted from blood. This chain uses TRBV6-4 with TRBJ2-3, with TRBD1 matching over 8 bases. The sequence was obtained from a woman younger than 35 in good health. CDR3 DNA: TGTGCCAGCAGTGACCTTCCTGGACAGGGAGGTGGTACAGATACGCAGTATTTT. As protein: CASSDLPGQGGGTDTQYF.